This entry describes one TCR beta chain. The antigen remains undetermined. Per germline, CDR1 SGDLS and CDR2 YYNGEE. The ends lost 4 bases at V and 0 bases at J; junction bases unmatched: 12. The CDR3 extends over 19 amino acids. The data are from a study of T cells after yellow fever vaccination. Study information: SMART-Seq v4 Ultra Low Input served to prepare low-cell-number fractions. Broader study findings: The secondary response was weaker, and its peak arrived faster, on day 5 versus 15. Detected again after the booster were most primary-vaccination clones, at 95% to 98% CD4 and 70% to 90% CD8.

Making TCR cDNA involved 5'RACE template switching, which added UMIs and a universal primer site. TCRdb re-called the 5' RACE reads with MiXCR, one entry per CDR3 protein. Here the sample spans approximately 93,000 distinct CDR3 sequences, 4.5% to 6% being singletons. The sample here was CD8+ T cells sorted from PBMCs, taken 10 days after the yellow fever booster vaccination. The chain is built from TRBV9 and TRBJ2-3; TRBD1 matches at 12 bases. This clonotype was obtained from a man aged 18 to 30 who received the YFV17D yellow fever vaccine. In DNA form, the CDR3 reads TGTGCCAGCAGCCCCGAGGGGACAGGGGGCTTCCCAAGCACAGATACGCAGTATTTT. It specifies CASSPEGTGGFPSTDTQYF.